This TCR beta chain stems from a study of blood T cell repertoires in COVID-19. V was pared by 4 bases and J by 6 bases, with 9 bases of the junction left unmatched. CDR1 and CDR2 (germline): GTSNPN, SVGIG (reference sequence). The CDR3 has 15 residues. The repertoire was sequenced with immunoSEQ multiplex PCR; TCRdb's copy has only in-frame clones and lacks some. The sample lists over 250,000 clones; 87% were seen once. This sequence originates from a woman in her twenties or thirties who had recovered from COVID-19. The chain combines TRBV30 with TRBJ1-6; 7 nucleotides match TRBD1. The sample was PBMCs or T cells enriched from blood (not recorded which). CDR3 DNA: TGTGCCTGGAAAACAGGGGCAAACTTTAATTCACCCCTCCACTTT. Protein product: CAWKTGANFNSPLHF.